What follows are 30 T cell receptor beta chains derived from one specimen sequenced in a study of blood T cell repertoires in COVID-19. Libraries were prepared by immunoSEQ multiplex PCR; TCRdb keeps only in-frame clonotypes and omits some of them. The sample includes approximately 92,000 clones, about 80% seen only once; the top ten take 3.5% to 5%. Sequencing was carried out using peripheral blood. These TCRs come from a man aged 60-69 years with acute or convalescent COVID-19.

The CDR3, as DNA: TGTGCCACCAGCAGAGCGACGTTTGGGGGCAGAGCAGATACGCAGTATTTT. Translation: CATSRATFGGRADTQYF. The chain links TRBV15 to TRBJ2-3, with TRBD1 as a possible D gene (6 bases). V lost 1 base to trimming and J lost 4 bases, with 18 bases between them. Germline lookup yields CDR1 LNHNV and CDR2 YYDKDF (reference sequence). CDR3 length equals 17 residues. Drawing the rest from reference TRBV15 and TRBJ2-3, the complete variable domain is DAMVIQNPRYQVTQFGKPVTLSCSQTLNHNVMYWYQQKSSQAPKLLFHYYDKDFNNEADTPDNFQSRRPNTSFCFLDIRSPGLGDTAMYLCATSRATFGGRADTQYFGPGTRLTVL.

CDR3 amino acids: CASSPARTGPEKLFF. As DNA, the CDR3 is TGTGCCAGCAGCCCGGCACGGACAGGGCCTGAAAAACTGTTTTTT. The chain couples TRBV7-2 to TRBJ1-4, with 8 positions matching TRBD1. CDR1 SGHTA and CDR2 FQGNSA come from the germline V gene. J was trimmed by 7 bases and V by 5 bases; bases with no gene match: 9. The CDR3 contains 15 residues. Full variable domain (outside the CDR3, taken from reference TRBV7-2 and TRBJ1-4): GAGVSQSPSNKVTEKGKDVELRCDPISGHTALYWYRQSLGQGLEFLIYFQGNSAPDKSGLPSDRFSAERTGGSVSTLTIQRTQQEDSAVYLCASSPARTGPEKLFFGSGTQLSVL.

The V call is TRBV4-2, the J call TRBJ1-1; D remains ambiguous. V gave up 2 bases and J gave up 5 bases, with 15 bases separating them. CDR1 LGHNA and CDR2 YNFKEQ come from the germline V gene. CDR3 length: 15 amino acids. The CDR3 DNA reads TGTGCCAGCAGCCAATCAACTTCCGACGGGACTGAAGCTTTCTTT. Translated: CASSQSTSDGTEAFF.

The CDR3 bases are TGTGCCAGCAGCTTAGCGTTTAGGGGCAATGAGCAGTTCTTC. It yields the protein CASSLAFRGNEQFF. This chain links TRBV7-9 with TRBJ2-1; D may be TRBD1 (5 bases). Germline V gives CDR1 SEHNR, CDR2 FQNEAQ (reference sequence). V was cut by 0 bases and J by 6 bases, with 9 bases left in between. This CDR3 is 14 amino acids long.

This clone occurred a few times. V and J are TRBV7-2 and TRBJ1-3; the match to TRBD1 covers 8 bases. This CDR3 is built from 15 residues. V trimming: 5 bases; J trimming: 4 bases; junction bases outside the gene matches: 7. Germline V gene lookup returns CDR1 SGHTA and CDR2 FQGNSA. The CDR3 region is CASSPFRGPGNTIYF. The CDR3 DNA reads TGTGCCAGCAGCCCGTTCAGGGGGCCCGGAAACACCATATATTTT. The full variable domain, in which reference TRBV7-2 and TRBJ1-3 provide the parts outside the CDR3, is GAGVSQSPSNKVTEKGKDVELRCDPISGHTALYWYRQSLGQGLEFLIYFQGNSAPDKSGLPSDRFSAERTGGSVSTLTIQRTQQEDSAVYLCASSPFRGPGNTIYFGEGSWLTVV.

The CDR3 loop is CASSQEGPGPNQPQHF. The CDR3 coding sequence is TGCGCCAGCAGCCAAGAGGGCCCAGGTCCGAATCAGCCCCAGCATTTT. The chain recombines TRBV4-1 with TRBJ1-5; no clear D gene. V lost 0 bases to trimming and J lost 4 bases, with 13 bases between them. From germline, CDR1 is MGHRA and CDR2 YSYEKL. This CDR3 comprises 16 residues.

V gene TRBV10-1 combines with J gene TRBJ1-1, with 7 positions matching TRBD1. The V segment lost 6 bases and the J segment 4 bases; nucleotides outside the gene matches: 5. Germline loops: CDR1 WNHNN, CDR2 SYGVQD (reference sequence). CDR3 size: 13 residues. CDR3 residues: CASSLGQATEAFF. The CDR3 region has the DNA TGCGCCAGCAGCCTTGGACAGGCCACTGAAGCTTTCTTT.

The rearrangement uses TRBV7-9 and TRBJ1-2, with 7 nucleotides matching TRBD1. This CDR3 is 15 amino acids long. Trimming cost V 5 bases and J 0 bases; bases outside gene matches: 6. CDR1 SEHNR and CDR2 FQNEAQ come from the germline V gene (reference sequence). CDR3 DNA: TGTGCCAGCAGCCCTCGGGACAGATCTAACTATGGCTACACCTTC. As protein: CASSPRDRSNYGYTF.

This clone has a single count. The rearrangement uses TRBV5-5 and TRBJ2-3; 9 nucleotides match TRBD2. Germline V lookup: CDR1 SGHKS, CDR2 YYEKEE (reference sequence). The V gene end was trimmed by 6 bases and the J gene end by 5 bases; junction bases not matched to a gene: 4. The CDR3 extends over 13 amino acids. CDR3 nucleotide sequence: TGTGCCAGCACCCTAGCGGGACAAGATACGCAGTATTTT. Its protein product is CASTLAGQDTQYF.

This clone has just a few counts. The chain is built from TRBV29-1 and TRBJ2-7; D possibly corresponds to TRBD2 (5 bases). The germline V gene has CDR1 SQVTM and CDR2 ANQGSEA. V was trimmed by 0 bases and J by 2 bases, leaving 8 bases between them. The CDR3 covers 13 residues. This CDR3 reads CSVEDPTTYEQYF. Written as DNA, the CDR3 is TGCAGCGTTGAAGATCCGACTACCTACGAGCAGTACTTC.

The gene calls are TRBV10-3 and TRBJ1-2; maybe TRBD1 (6 bases). The CDR3 is 15 residues long. The germline V gene has CDR1 ENHRY and CDR2 SYGVKD. Trimming stripped 0 bases from V and 6 bases from J, with 14 bases between. The CDR3 region is CAISESSGEFDGYTF. In nucleotides, the CDR3 is TGTGCCATCAGTGAGTCGTCAGGGGAATTTGATGGCTACACCTTC.

V is TRBV6-1 and J is TRBJ1-5; D is perhaps TRBD1 (6 bases). The germline V gene encodes CDR1 MNHNS and CDR2 SASEGT. The CDR3 sequence is 15 residues long. Between the trimmed V and J ends, which lost 3 bases and 0 bases, there was a span of 9 bases. Here the CDR3 DNA reads TGTGCCAGCAGTGACAGGGGAAATAGCAATCAGCCCCAGCATTTT. Translated, it gives CASSDRGNSNQPQHF.

The chain's CDR3 is CASAGRGNGPGELFF. In DNA form, the CDR3 reads TGTGCCAGCGCTGGGAGGGGTAATGGCCCCGGGGAGCTGTTTTTT. The chain has TRBV11-3 and TRBJ2-2; 7 bases are a match to TRBD2. This CDR3 has 15 amino acids. The trim removed 8 bases at V and 6 bases at J, leaving 12 bases unmatched. From germline, CDR1 is SGHNT and CDR2 YENEEA.

In DNA, the CDR3 is TGTGCCAGTAGAGGACAGGGACCTAACAATCAGCCCCAGCATTTT. It codes for CASRGQGPNNQPQHF. The gene calls are TRBV19 and TRBJ1-5; 8 bases agree with TRBD1. The CDR3 length is 15 residues. V was clipped by 6 bases and J by 3 bases; unmatched bases: 7. Germline-derived CDR1 and CDR2 are LNHDA and SQIVND (reference sequence).

In this sample, this clone turned up once. The chain is built from TRBV24-1 and TRBJ1-4, with D tentatively TRBD1 (5 bases). Per germline, CDR1 KGHDR and CDR2 SFDVKD. The CDR3 extends over 12 amino acids. With 8 bases removed from V and 8 bases from J, the gap between germline ends came to 11 bases. Here the CDR3 reads CATKGWEEKLFF. As DNA, the CDR3 is TGTGCCACCAAGGGGTGGGAAGAAAAACTGTTTTTT.

The V call is TRBV25-1, the J call TRBJ2-1; 14 nucleotides match TRBD2. The V segment lost 5 bases and the J segment 12 bases; nucleotides outside the gene matches: 9. CDR3 length equals 15 residues. Germline V gene sequence: CDR1 MGHDK, CDR2 SYGVNS. The CDR3 loop is CASSKGTSGGMVQFF. The DNA of the CDR3 is TGTGCCAGCAGTAAGGGGACTAGCGGGGGAATGGTGCAGTTCTTC.

V usage is TRBV6-2 or TRBV6-3 and J usage is TRBJ1-1; 9 positions agree with TRBD1. V dropped 6 bases and J dropped 0; count of bases not matched to a gene: 5. The germline V gene encodes CDR1 MNHEY and CDR2 SVGEGT. This CDR3 comprises 15 residues. The CDR3 DNA reads as TGTGCCAGCAGCCCCGGACAGGGGATGAACACTGAAGCTTTCTTT. It yields the protein CASSPGQGMNTEAFF.

This chain connects TRBV10-3 to TRBJ1-1; D unclear. The V end was cut by 6 bases, the J end by 7 bases, with 9 bases between. CDR1 and CDR2 (germline): ENHRY, SYGVKD. The CDR3 has 11 residues. CDR3 protein: CAISGEGEAFF. The CDR3 DNA sequence: TGTGCCATCAGCGGAGAAGGTGAAGCTTTCTTT.

This clone has just a few counts. The chain joins TRBV19 to TRBJ2-1, with D tentatively TRBD2 (6 bases). V lost 6 bases, J lost 6 bases, and 21 bases lay in between. The CDR3 totals 16 residues. Germline lookup yields CDR1 LNHDA and CDR2 SQIVND (reference sequence). CDR3 loop: CASRRLADNSGNEQFF. The CDR3 DNA reads TGTGCCAGTAGGAGGTTAGCGGACAATTCGGGCAATGAGCAGTTCTTC. The full variable domain, in which reference TRBV19 and TRBJ2-1 provide the parts outside the CDR3, is DGGITQSPKYLFRKEGQNVTLSCEQNLNHDAMYWYRQDPGQGLRLIYYSQIVNDFQKGDIAEGYSVSREKKESFPLTVTSAQKNPTAFYLCASRRLADNSGNEQFFGPGTRLTVL.

The V and J genes are TRBV6-5 and TRBJ1-1, with a tentative D call TRBD1 (5 bases). CDR1 is MNHEY and CDR2 is SVGAGI in the germline V gene. The V gene lost 2 bases and the J gene lost 4 bases, with 17 bases spanning the gap. The CDR3 consists of 16 residues. CDR3 sequence (DNA): TGTGCCAGCAGTTACCTCGGACACGGGCCCGGCACTGAAGCTTTCTTT. This sequence encodes CASSYLGHGPGTEAFF.

V usage is TRBV7-6 and J usage is TRBJ2-1; D gene ambiguous. The V end was cut by 1 base, the J end by 1 base, with 11 bases between. Germline lookup yields CDR1 SGHVS and CDR2 FNYEAQ. The CDR3 loop spans 16 amino acids. This CDR3 reads CASSLDLSRSYNEQFF. CDR3 coding DNA: TGTGCCAGCAGCTTAGATCTTAGCCGTTCCTACAATGAGCAGTTCTTC.

The table lists this clone with a count of one. The V gene is TRBV7-2, the J gene TRBJ1-2, with D possibly being TRBD1 (5 bases). This CDR3 has 13 amino acids. V was shortened by 1 base and J by 7 bases, with 10 bases between the two germline ends. The germline V gene encodes CDR1 SGHTA and CDR2 FQGNSA. The CDR3 nucleotides are TGTGCCAGCAGCTTAGTCCAGGGAAGTGGCTACACCTTC. Translated, it gives CASSLVQGSGYTF.

With respect to this clone: The same CDR3 can be traced to other DNA sequences in this sample. The V call is TRBV5-1, the J call TRBJ2-1; D uncertain. The CDR3 is made up of 13 amino acids. CDR1 SGHRS and CDR2 YFSETQ come from the germline V gene. The V and J ends lost 0 bases and 6 bases respectively, with 7 bases between them. The CDR3 DNA is TGCGCCAGCAGCTTGGGTCAGATCAATGAGCAGTTCTTC. Its protein is CASSLGQINEQFF.

The J gene is TRBJ2-5, the V gene TRBV7-9; no clear D gene. Per germline, CDR1 SEHNR and CDR2 FQNEAQ (reference sequence). The CDR3 is made up of 14 amino acids. Deletions cut 1 base from V and 5 bases from J, with 11 bases between. The CDR3 here is CASSLGDHRETQYF. The CDR3, as DNA: TGTGCCAGCAGCTTAGGAGATCATCGGGAGACCCAGTACTTC.

The chain is built from TRBV13 and TRBJ2-2, with 9 bases matching TRBD2. Unmatched junction bases numbered 8, after V lost 8 bases and J lost 7 bases. This CDR3 region has 14 residues. CDR1 is PRHDT, CDR2 FYEKMQ, per germline (reference sequence). This chain's CDR3 is CASPSGRIVGELFF. DNA for the CDR3: TGTGCCAGCCCCAGCGGGAGGATAGTCGGGGAGCTGTTTTTT.

The chain carries TRBV18 and TRBJ2-3; 10 nucleotides align to TRBD1. Germline loops: CDR1 KGHSH, CDR2 LQKENI. The trim removed 4 bases at V and 6 bases at J, leaving 7 bases unmatched. The CDR3 loop spans 15 amino acids. DNA for the CDR3: TGTGCCAGCTCACGACAGGGGGCTTTAACGGATACGCAGTATTTT. Amino acid sequence: CASSRQGALTDTQYF.

This chain connects TRBV7-2 to TRBJ1-2; perhaps TRBD1 as D (6 bases). Germline V gene sequence: CDR1 SGHTA, CDR2 FQGNSA. This CDR3 region has 16 residues. The V gene lost 6 bases and the J gene lost 1 base, with 18 bases spanning the gap. The CDR3: CASREGGGGVNYGYTF. In DNA, the CDR3 is TGTGCCAGCAGAGAGGGGGGGGGCGGCGTTAACTATGGCTACACCTTC.

The chain uses TRBV3-1 (or the pseudogene TRBV3-2) and TRBJ2-3, with unresolved D. With 0 bases removed from V and 12 bases from J, the gap between germline ends came to 7 bases. The CDR3 is made up of 11 amino acids. Germline CDR1 is LGHDT and CDR2 is YNNKEL (reference sequence). The CDR3 coding sequence is TGTGCCAGCAGCCAAGAAAGCATCCAGTATTTT. Translation gives CASSQESIQYF.

This clone was seen a few times. The chain recombines TRBV11-2 with TRBJ1-1; no clear D. The V gene lost 1 base and the J gene lost 5 bases, with 8 bases spanning the gap. Looked up from germline, CDR1 is SGHAT and CDR2 is FQNNGV. The CDR3 contains 13 residues. The CDR3 here is CASSLGTGTEAFF. The CDR3 nucleotides are TGTGCCAGCAGCTTAGGGACGGGAACTGAAGCTTTCTTT.

The V gene is TRBV30, the J gene TRBJ2-7; a weak D match, TRBD2 (5 bases). V lost 4 bases to trimming and J lost 5 bases, with 12 bases between them. The CDR3 contains 12 residues. CDR1 GTSNPN and CDR2 SVGIG come from the germline V gene (reference sequence). CDR3 loop: CAWNRGINEQYF. DNA of the CDR3: TGTGCCTGGAACCGGGGTATAAACGAGCAGTACTTC. Together with reference TRBV30 and TRBJ2-7, the CDR3 gives the full variable domain: SQTIHQWPATLVQPVGSPLSLECTVEGTSNPNLYWYRQAAGRGLQLLFYSVGIGQISSEVPQNLSASRPQDRQFILSSKKLLLSDSGFYLCAWNRGINEQYFGPGTRLTVT.